A selection of T cell receptor beta chains follows, all from one sample in a study of siplizumab effects on memory and regulatory T cells. Some clones are missing from TCRdb's copy, which holds only in-frame ones; the method was immunoSEQ multiplex PCR. Of about 100,000 clones listed, about 95% are singletons. The specimen was non-Treg CD4+ T cells sorted from blood. The receptor source for this set is a human donor in good health. The CDR3 runs from the conserved cysteine through the conserved F or W. A D gene is named only where the DNA matches it firmly. Only part of the rows carry a size: once, few, many, or a class if the clone is expanded.

NA	TRBV5-1	once	TRBJ2-7	CASSPFGPYEQYF	TGCGCCAGCAGCCCTTTTGGGCCCTACGAGCAGTACTTC
TRBD2	TRBV4-2	NA	TRBJ2-5	CASSQVSSGGQETQYF	TGTGCCAGCAGCCAAGTGTCTAGCGGGGGCCAAGAGACCCAGTACTTC
TRBD2	TRBV5-1	NA	TRBJ2-1	CASSPGTSGSHEQFF	TGCGCCAGCAGCCCTGGGACTAGCGGGAGCCATGAGCAGTTCTTC
NA	TRBV27	NA	TRBJ2-7	CASRHTGTASYEQYF	TGTGCCAGCAGGCACACCGGGACGGCGTCCTACGAGCAGTACTTC
TRBD2	TRBV6-5	NA	TRBJ2-5	CASSYGTSARETQYF	TGTGCCAGCAGTTACGGGACTAGCGCTCGAGAGACCCAGTACTTC
TRBD1	TRBV28	NA	TRBJ1-5	CASSLWRQTTGGVLQPQHF	TGTGCCAGCAGTTTATGGAGACAGACGACAGGGGGCGTACTTCAGCCCCAGCATTTT
NA	TRBV29-1	NA	TRBJ2-1	CSVEWGAYNEQFF	TGCAGCGTTGAATGGGGGGCCTACAATGAGCAGTTCTTC
NA	TRBV5-1	NA	TRBJ1-5	CASSLVGGVNQPQHF	TGCGCCAGCAGCTTGGTGGGCGGGGTCAATCAGCCCCAGCATTTT
NA	TRBV28	NA	TRBJ2-1	CASSLLGVDNEQFF	TGTGCCAGCAGTTTATTGGGGGTAGACAATGAGCAGTTCTTC
NA	TRBV11-2	NA	TRBJ1-4	CASSLRGYNEKLFF	TGTGCCAGCAGCTTACGGGGATATAATGAAAAACTGTTTTTT
TRBD1	TRBV10-3	NA	TRBJ2-7	CAISGQGAIEQYF	TGTGCCATCAGTGGACAGGGGGCTATCGAGCAGTACTTC
NA	TRBV19	NA	TRBJ2-1	CASSIRDNEQFF	TGTGCCAGTAGTATACGGGACAATGAGCAGTTCTTC
TRBD2	TRBV19	NA	TRBJ2-1	CASRELAVYNEQFF	TGTGCCAGTAGGGAACTAGCGGTATACAATGAGCAGTTCTTC
NA	TRBV7-8	NA	TRBJ1-2	CASSFDVNYGYTF	TGTGCCAGCAGCTTTGACGTTAACTATGGCTACACCTTC
TRBD2	TRBV5-6	NA	TRBJ2-1	CASMGVSGRGNEQFF	TGTGCCAGCATGGGGGTTAGCGGGAGAGGAAATGAGCAGTTCTTC
NA	TRBV29-1	once	TRBJ2-4	CSVVILAEGAPRNIQYF	TGCAGCGTTGTCATTCTAGCGGAGGGGGCCCCGCGGAACATTCAGTACTTC
TRBD1	TRBV27	NA	TRBJ2-2	CASSVDRGTGELFF	TGTGCCAGCAGTGTAGACAGGGGCACCGGGGAGCTGTTTTTT
TRBD2	TRBV4-1	NA	TRBJ2-3	CASSQRGLAGSDTQYF	TGCGCCAGCAGCCAAAGAGGACTAGCGGGATCCGATACGCAGTATTTT
TRBD1	TRBV11-2	NA	TRBJ2-7	CASSPDRAHEQYF	TGTGCCAGCAGCCCCGACAGGGCCCACGAGCAGTACTTC
TRBD2	TRBV5-1	NA	TRBJ2-7	CASSIRTSGSAYEQYF	TGCGCCAGCAGCATAAGGACTAGCGGGAGCGCCTACGAGCAGTACTTC
NA	TRBV18	NA	TRBJ2-7	CASSPQHPSSYEQYF	TGTGCCAGCTCACCACAACACCCGAGCTCCTACGAGCAGTACTTC
NA	TRBV18	NA	TRBJ2-1	CASSPSGSDEQFF	TGTGCCAGCTCACCGTCGGGTAGCGATGAGCAGTTCTTC
TRBD1	TRBV5-8	NA	TRBJ2-6	CASRRQGAGANVLTF	TGTGCCAGCAGGAGACAGGGCGCTGGGGCCAACGTCCTGACTTTC
NA	TRBV6-6	NA	TRBJ2-7	CASSLLAYEQYF	TGTGCCAGCAGTCTTCTAGCCTACGAGCAGTACTTC
TRBD1	TRBV28	NA	TRBJ1-1	CASRGQGTEAFF	TGTGCCAGCCGGGGACAGGGAACTGAAGCTTTCTTT
NA	TRBV19	NA	TRBJ2-3	CASSSPRKDMNTDTQYF	TGTGCCAGTAGTAGTCCACGAAAGGATATGAACACAGATACGCAGTATTTT
NA	TRBV19	NA	TRBJ2-4	CASSIDLQGLIAKNIQYF	TGTGCCAGTAGTATAGACTTGCAGGGTCTAATAGCCAAAAACATTCAGTACTTC